Reported below is one TCR beta chain. Only in-frame clones appear in the TCRdb table, and some are missing; sequencing was by immunoSEQ multiplex PCR. The table has about 57,000 clones, approximately 89% seen once; the top ten hold about 0.91%. This CDR3 spans 14 amino acids. Trimming left V 5 bases short and J 0 bases short, with 11 bases between. Germline-derived CDR1 and CDR2 are SGDLS and YYNGEE. The data derive from a study of control samples from healthy donors and cancer patients. This clonotype was obtained from a man in his thirties or forties with colorectal cancer. The chain joins TRBV9 to TRBJ1-1; maybe TRBD1 (6 bases). The sequencing sample was made of PBMCs. This chain's CDR3 is CASSAEGVNTEAFF. The DNA of the CDR3 is TGTGCCAGCAGTGCCGAGGGGGTGAACACTGAAGCTTTCTTT.